This is a list of T cell receptor beta chains from one sample in a study of blood T cell repertoires in COVID-19. The method was immunoSEQ multiplex PCR; TCRdb's version includes in-frame clones alone and lacks a portion of them. The sample contains some 100,000 clones, more than 90% of which appear only once. Material: peripheral blood. These receptors originate from a man aged 65 to 85 with acute or convalescent COVID-19. CDR3s include the opening cysteine and the closing phenylalanine or tryptophan. D genes are given only for firm matches. Clone size is shown for a subset of rows, as once, few, many or a class of expanded clone.

d_gene	j_gene	v_gene	abundance	CDR3aa	CDR3nt
.	TRBJ2-1	TRBV2	.	CASSEGRFYNEQFF	TGTGCCAGCAGTGAGGGCAGGTTCTACAATGAGCAGTTCTTC
TRBD1	TRBJ1-5	TRBV27	.	CASSLGGQGQNQPQHF	TGTGCCAGCAGTTTAGGAGGACAGGGACAAAATCAGCCCCAGCATTTT
.	TRBJ1-1	TRBV28	few	CASSSGTFTEAFF	TGTGCCAGCAGTTCTGGGACTTTTACTGAAGCTTTCTTT
.	TRBJ1-2	TRBV28	.	CASRYNYGYTF	TGTGCCAGTAGATATAACTATGGCTACACCTTC
TRBD2	TRBJ2-1	TRBV4-2	.	CASSHQEQRGSSYNEQFF	TGTGCCAGCAGCCATCAGGAGCAGCGGGGGAGCTCCTACAATGAGCAGTTCTTC
.	TRBJ2-7	TRBV5-1	.	CASSATTGYEQYF	TGCGCCAGCAGCGCTACCACAGGCTACGAGCAGTACTTC
.	TRBJ1-5	TRBV6-5	.	CASSYSRAGNQPQHF	TGTGCCAGCAGTTACTCGCGGGCGGGCAATCAGCCCCAGCATTTT
.	TRBJ1-4	TRBV10-3	.	CAIGGQGDEKLFF	TGTGCCATCGGAGGGCAGGGCGATGAAAAACTGTTTTTT
TRBD2	TRBJ2-7	TRBV28	.	CASSSLSGSSYEQYF	TGTGCCAGCAGTTCCCTTAGCGGGAGCTCCTACGAGCAGTACTTC
.	TRBJ1-6	TRBV5-1	few	CASSSGQLSYNSPLHF	TGCGCCAGCAGCTCCGGACAACTCTCCTATAATTCACCCCTCCACTTT
TRBD1	TRBJ2-3	TRBV19	.	CASSIATGPDTQYF	TGTGCCAGTAGTATAGCGACAGGGCCAGATACGCAGTATTTT
.	TRBJ2-5	TRBV11-3	.	CASSSGGGARVVQETQYF	TGTGCCAGCAGCTCCGGAGGGGGGGCGAGGGTAGTCCAAGAGACCCAGTACTTC
TRBD2	TRBJ2-5	TRBV7-9	.	CASSVSGTRETQYF	TGTGCCAGCAGCGTAAGCGGGACTCGAGAGACCCAGTACTTC
.	TRBJ2-5	TRBV5-1	.	CASSLAVETQYF	TGCGCCAGCAGCTTGGCAGTGGAGACCCAGTACTTC
.	TRBJ1-1	TRBV20-1	.	CSASPRRPNTEAFF	TGCAGTGCTAGTCCCCGGAGACCGAACACTGAAGCTTTCTTT
.	TRBJ2-1	TRBV5-1	.	CASSPGPTYNEQFF	TGCGCCAGCAGTCCGGGTCCCACCTACAATGAGCAGTTCTTC
.	TRBJ2-7	TRBV2	few	CARSRGVTYEQYF	TGTGCCAGATCCAGGGGAGTTACCTACGAGCAGTACTTC
TRBD1	TRBJ1-1	TRBV7-9	.	CASSLVSGGTEAFF	TGTGCCAGCAGCTTGGTATCAGGGGGCACTGAAGCTTTCTTT
.	TRBJ2-1	TRBV5-1	.	CASSLARGSYNEQFF	TGCGCCAGCAGCTTGGCGCGGGGTTCGTACAATGAGCAGTTCTTC
.	TRBJ1-1	TRBV21-1	few	CASIDRESTEAFF	TGTGCCAGCATTGACAGGGAATCCACTGAAGCTTTCTTT
.	TRBJ1-1	TRBV27	.	CASWRYTEAFF	TGTGCCAGCTGGAGATACACTGAAGCTTTCTTT
.	TRBJ1-6	TRBV7-2	.	CASSPGQISSPLHF	TGTGCCAGCAGCCCTGGACAGATCAGTTCACCCCTCCACTTT
TRBD1	TRBJ1-6	TRBV6-5	.	CASRDSNSPLHF	TGTGCCAGCCGGGACAGTAATTCACCCCTCCACTTT
TRBD2	TRBJ2-7	TRBV11-1	.	CASSLAGGIGEQYF	TGTGCCAGCAGCTTAGCGGGGGGGATCGGCGAGCAGTACTTC
.	TRBJ2-3	TRBV19	.	CASSIDLGAAADTQYF	TGTGCCAGTAGTATAGATCTGGGGGCCGCGGCAGATACGCAGTATTTT
.	TRBJ1-5	TRBV7-9	.	CASSPPPTGSNQPQHF	TGTGCCAGCAGCCCCCCACCGACAGGTAGCAATCAGCCCCAGCATTTT
.	TRBJ1-1	TRBV11-2	.	CASSLGPLQAFF	TGTGCCAGCAGCTTAGGTCCCCTTCAAGCTTTCTTT
.	TRBJ1-6	TRBV30	.	CAWSWNGNSPLHF	TGTGCCTGGAGTTGGAACGGGAATTCACCCCTCCACTTT
.	TRBJ2-3	TRBV19	.	CASSMTRGGWDTQYF	TGTGCCAGTAGTATGACTAGGGGGGGTTGGGATACGCAGTATTTT
.	TRBJ2-7	TRBV28	.	CASTLGGLSYEQYF	TGTGCCAGCACCTTGGGGGGGCTCTCCTACGAGCAGTACTTC
TRBD1	TRBJ1-1	TRBV3-1/TRBV3-2	.	CASSPGTVNTEAFF	TGTGCCAGCAGCCCAGGGACAGTCAACACTGAAGCTTTCTTT
TRBD1	TRBJ1-5	TRBV27	.	CASTGQGGQPQHF	TGTGCCAGCACCGGACAGGGGGGCCAGCCCCAGCATTTT
TRBD1	TRBJ1-1	TRBV6-5	.	CASRVPGQGGEAFF	TGTGCCAGCAGGGTTCCGGGACAGGGTGGTGAAGCTTTCTTT
.	TRBJ1-3	TRBV3-1/TRBV3-2	.	CASSQVQHSGNTIYF	TGTGCCAGCAGCCAAGTACAGCACAGTGGAAACACCATATATTTT
.	TRBJ2-7	TRBV5-1	.	CASSATTYEQYF	TGCGCCAGCAGCGCGACAACCTACGAGCAGTACTTC
TRBD1	TRBJ1-1	TRBV6-2/TRBV6-3	.	CASSYGTDRPGNTEAFF	TGTGCCAGCAGTTATGGGACAGACCGGCCAGGGAACACTGAAGCTTTCTTT
.	TRBJ2-7	TRBV5-8	.	CASSLGQGFHEQYF	TGTGCCAGCAGCTTGGGGCAGGGCTTCCACGAGCAGTACTTC
TRBD2	TRBJ2-7	TRBV19	.	CASSFSGTYEQYF	TGTGCCAGTAGTTTTAGCGGGACCTACGAGCAGTACTTC
.	TRBJ1-2	TRBV19	.	CASSIDREGSNYGYTF	TGTGCCAGTAGTATAGATCGGGAAGGGTCTAACTATGGCTACACCTTC
.	TRBJ2-7	TRBV7-9	.	CASSPRLDGDGTVLFEQYF	TGTGCCAGCAGCCCCCGGTTGGATGGTGACGGGACTGTTCTGTTTGAGCAGTACTTC